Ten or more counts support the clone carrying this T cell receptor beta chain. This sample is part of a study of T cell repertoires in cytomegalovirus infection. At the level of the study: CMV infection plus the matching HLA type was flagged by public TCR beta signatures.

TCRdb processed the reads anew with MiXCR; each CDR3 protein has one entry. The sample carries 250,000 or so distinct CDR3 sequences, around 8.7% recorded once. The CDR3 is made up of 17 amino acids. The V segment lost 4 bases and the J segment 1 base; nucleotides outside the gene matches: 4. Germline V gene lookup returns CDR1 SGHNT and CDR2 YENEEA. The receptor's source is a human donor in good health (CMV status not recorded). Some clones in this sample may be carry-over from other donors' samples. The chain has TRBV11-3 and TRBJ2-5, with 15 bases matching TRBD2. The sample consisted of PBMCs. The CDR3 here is CASSSGGLAGGQETQYF. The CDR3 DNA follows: TGTGCCAGCAGCTCCGGGGGACTAGCGGGAGGCCAAGAGACCCAGTACTTC.